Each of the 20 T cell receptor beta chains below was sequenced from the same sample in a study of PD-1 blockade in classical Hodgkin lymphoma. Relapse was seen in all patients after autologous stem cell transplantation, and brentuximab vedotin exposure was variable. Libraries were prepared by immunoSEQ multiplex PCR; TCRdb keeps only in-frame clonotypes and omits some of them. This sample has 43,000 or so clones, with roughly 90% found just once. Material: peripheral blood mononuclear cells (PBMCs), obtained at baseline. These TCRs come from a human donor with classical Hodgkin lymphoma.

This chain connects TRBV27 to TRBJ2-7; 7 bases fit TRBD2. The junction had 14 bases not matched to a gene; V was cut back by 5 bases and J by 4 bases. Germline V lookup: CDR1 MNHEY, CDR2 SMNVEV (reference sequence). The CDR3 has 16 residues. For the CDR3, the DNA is TGTGCCAGCAGTCCCTCTAGCGGAGATATAGGTTACGAGCAGTACTTC. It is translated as CASSPSSGDIGYEQYF.

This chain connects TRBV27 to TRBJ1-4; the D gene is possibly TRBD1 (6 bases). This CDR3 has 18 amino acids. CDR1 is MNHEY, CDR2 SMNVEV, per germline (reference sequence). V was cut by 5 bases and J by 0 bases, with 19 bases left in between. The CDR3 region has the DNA TGTGCCAGCAGTCGCCGAGGGGGGGGTACGGCAACTAATGAAAAACTGTTTTTT. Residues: CASSRRGGGTATNEKLFF.

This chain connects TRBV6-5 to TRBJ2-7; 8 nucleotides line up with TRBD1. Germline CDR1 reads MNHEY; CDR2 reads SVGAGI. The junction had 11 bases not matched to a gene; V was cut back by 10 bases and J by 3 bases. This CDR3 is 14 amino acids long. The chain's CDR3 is CANPPGTGLYEQYF. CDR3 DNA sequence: TGTGCCAACCCCCCAGGGACAGGACTCTACGAGCAGTACTTC.

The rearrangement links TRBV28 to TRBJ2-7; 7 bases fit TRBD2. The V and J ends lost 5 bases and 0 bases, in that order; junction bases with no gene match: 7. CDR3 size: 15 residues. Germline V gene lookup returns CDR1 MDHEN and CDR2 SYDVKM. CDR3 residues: CASSIRAGSSYEQYF. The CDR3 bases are TGTGCCAGCAGTATTAGAGCGGGGAGCTCCTACGAGCAGTACTTC.

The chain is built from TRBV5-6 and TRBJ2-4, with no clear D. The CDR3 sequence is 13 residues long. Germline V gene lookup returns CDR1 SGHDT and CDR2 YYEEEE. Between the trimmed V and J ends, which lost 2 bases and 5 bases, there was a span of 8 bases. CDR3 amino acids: CASSLNGENIQYF. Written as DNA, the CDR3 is TGTGCCAGCAGCTTAAACGGAGAAAACATTCAGTACTTC.

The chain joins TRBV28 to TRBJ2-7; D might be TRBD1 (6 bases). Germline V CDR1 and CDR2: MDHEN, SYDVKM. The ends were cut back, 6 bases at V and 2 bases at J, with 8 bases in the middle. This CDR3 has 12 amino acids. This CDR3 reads CASRGGPYEQYF. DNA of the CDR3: TGTGCCAGCAGAGGGGGACCCTACGAGCAGTACTTC.

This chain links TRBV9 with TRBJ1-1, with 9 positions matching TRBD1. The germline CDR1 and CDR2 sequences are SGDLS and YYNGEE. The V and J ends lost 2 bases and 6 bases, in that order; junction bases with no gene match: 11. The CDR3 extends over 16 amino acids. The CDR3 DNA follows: TGTGCCAGCAGCGTCGGGACAGGGAGTTATTTACCTGAAGCTTTCTTT. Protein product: CASSVGTGSYLPEAFF.

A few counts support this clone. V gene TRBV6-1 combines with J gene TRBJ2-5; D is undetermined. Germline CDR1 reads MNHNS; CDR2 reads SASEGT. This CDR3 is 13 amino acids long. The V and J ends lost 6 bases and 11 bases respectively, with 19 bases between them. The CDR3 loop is CASSPKEMGVQYF. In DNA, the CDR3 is TGTGCCAGCAGCCCAAAGGAGATGGGCGTTCAGTACTTC.

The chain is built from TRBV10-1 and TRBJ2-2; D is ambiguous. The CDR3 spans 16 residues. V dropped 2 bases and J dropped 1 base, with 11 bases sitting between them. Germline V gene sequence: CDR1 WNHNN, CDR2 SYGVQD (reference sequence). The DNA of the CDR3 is TGCGCCAGCAGTGAGACTGGACGGCTGAACACCGGGGAGCTGTTTTTT. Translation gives CASSETGRLNTGELFF.

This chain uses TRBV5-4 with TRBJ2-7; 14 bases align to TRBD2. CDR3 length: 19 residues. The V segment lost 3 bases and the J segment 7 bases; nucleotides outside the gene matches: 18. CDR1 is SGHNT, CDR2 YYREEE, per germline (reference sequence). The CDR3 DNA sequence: TGTGCCAGCAGCTCGACCCGGACTAGCGGGAGGCTTGGTGCGGGAGAGCAGTACTTC. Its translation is CASSSTRTSGRLGAGEQYF.

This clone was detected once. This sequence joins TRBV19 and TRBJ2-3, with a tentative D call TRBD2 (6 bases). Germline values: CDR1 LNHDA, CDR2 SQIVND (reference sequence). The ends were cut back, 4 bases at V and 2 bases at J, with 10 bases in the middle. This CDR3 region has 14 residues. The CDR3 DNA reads TGTGCCAGTAGTAGGACTACCTACACAGATACGCAGTATTTT. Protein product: CASSRTTYTDTQYF.

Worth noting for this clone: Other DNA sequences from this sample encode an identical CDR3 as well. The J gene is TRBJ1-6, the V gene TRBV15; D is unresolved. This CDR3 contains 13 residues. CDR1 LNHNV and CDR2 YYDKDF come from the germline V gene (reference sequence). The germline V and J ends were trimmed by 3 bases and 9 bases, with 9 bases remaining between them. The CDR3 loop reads CATSSDLSSPLHF. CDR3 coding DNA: TGTGCCACCAGCAGCGACCTATCTTCACCCCTCCACTTT.

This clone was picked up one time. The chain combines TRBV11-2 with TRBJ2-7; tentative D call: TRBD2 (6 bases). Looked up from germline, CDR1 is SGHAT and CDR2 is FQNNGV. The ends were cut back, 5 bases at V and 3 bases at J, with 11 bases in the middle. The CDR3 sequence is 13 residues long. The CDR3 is CASSTDGSYEQYF. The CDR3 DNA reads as TGTGCCAGCAGCACCGACGGGAGCTACGAGCAGTACTTC.

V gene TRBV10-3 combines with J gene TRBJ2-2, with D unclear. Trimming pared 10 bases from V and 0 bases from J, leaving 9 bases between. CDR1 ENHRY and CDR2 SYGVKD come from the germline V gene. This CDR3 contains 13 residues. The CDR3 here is CATHSPNTGELFF. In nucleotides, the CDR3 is TGTGCCACCCATTCACCGAACACCGGGGAGCTGTTTTTT.

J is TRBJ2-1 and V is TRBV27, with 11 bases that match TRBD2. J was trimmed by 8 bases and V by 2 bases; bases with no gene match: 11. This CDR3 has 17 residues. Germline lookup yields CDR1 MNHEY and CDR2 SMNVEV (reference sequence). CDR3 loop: CASSLGSGRAGSDEQFF. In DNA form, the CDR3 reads TGTGCCAGCAGTTTAGGTAGCGGGAGGGCCGGGAGTGATGAGCAGTTCTTC.

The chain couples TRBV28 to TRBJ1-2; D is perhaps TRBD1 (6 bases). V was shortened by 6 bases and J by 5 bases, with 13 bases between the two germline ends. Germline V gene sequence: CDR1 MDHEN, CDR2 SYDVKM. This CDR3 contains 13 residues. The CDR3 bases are TGTGCCAGCAGCCTACGGGACATTTATGGCTACACCTTC. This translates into CASSLRDIYGYTF.

The CDR3 region is CASSLATSGTDTQYF. The CDR3 coding sequence is TGTGCCAGCAGCTTAGCGACTAGCGGCACAGATACGCAGTATTTT. This chain joins TRBV7-9 and TRBJ2-3; TRBD2 agrees at 8 bases. This CDR3 comprises 15 residues. With 0 bases clipped from V and 1 base from J, the junction kept 0 bases outside the gene matches. CDR1 and CDR2 from the germline V gene are SEHNR and FQNEAQ (reference sequence). Combining the CDR3 with reference TRBV7-9 and TRBJ2-3 gives the whole variable domain DTGVSQNPRHKITKRGQNVTFRCDPISEHNRLYWYRQTLGQGPEFLTYFQNEAQLEKSRLLSDRFSAERPKGSFSTLEIQRTEQGDSAMYLCASSLATSGTDTQYFGPGTRLTVL.

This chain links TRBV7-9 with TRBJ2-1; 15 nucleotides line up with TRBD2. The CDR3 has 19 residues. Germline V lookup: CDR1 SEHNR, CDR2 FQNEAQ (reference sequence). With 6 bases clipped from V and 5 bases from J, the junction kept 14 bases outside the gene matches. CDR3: CASSRQGGGLAGGDNEQFF. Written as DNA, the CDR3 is TGTGCCAGCAGTCGACAGGGAGGGGGACTAGCGGGAGGCGACAATGAGCAGTTCTTC.

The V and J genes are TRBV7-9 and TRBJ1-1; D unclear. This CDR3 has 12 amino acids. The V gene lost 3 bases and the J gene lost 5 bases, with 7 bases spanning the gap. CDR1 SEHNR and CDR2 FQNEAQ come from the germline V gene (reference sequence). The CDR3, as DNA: TGTGCCAGCAGCTTCCCGGGGACTGAAGCTTTCTTT. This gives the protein CASSFPGTEAFF.

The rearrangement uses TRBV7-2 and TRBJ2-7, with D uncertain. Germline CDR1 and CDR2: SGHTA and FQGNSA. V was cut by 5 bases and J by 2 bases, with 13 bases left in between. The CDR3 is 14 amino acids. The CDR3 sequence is CASSPWAPPYEQYF. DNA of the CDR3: TGTGCCAGCAGCCCGTGGGCTCCCCCCTACGAGCAGTACTTC.